The TCR beta chain under discussion was sequenced for a study of T cell repertoires in aging, cancer and after chemotherapy. Whole-study context: Healthy donor repertoires were recorded over several months to years and showed clear clonal overlap.

Amplification of TCR beta used genomic DNA extracted from peripheral blood. A mixed TRB-A/B primer pool amplified rearranged TRB by multiplex touch-down PCR. Each CDR3 protein gets one entry after TCRdb re-called the multiplex PCR reads with MiXCR. The data contain about 17,000 distinct CDR3 sequences, roughly half of them singletons. V gave up 4 bases and J gave up 7 bases, with 13 bases separating them. CDR1 and CDR2 from the germline V gene are LNHDA and SQIVND (reference sequence). The CDR3 is 13 residues long. The specimen was blood. This chain joins TRBV19 and TRBJ2-5; D is perhaps TRBD2 (6 bases). This clonotype originated in a human donor in good health. CDR3 protein: CASSRQGLGTQYF. The DNA of the CDR3 is TGTGCCAGTAGTAGGCAGGGACTGGGGACCCAGTACTTC.